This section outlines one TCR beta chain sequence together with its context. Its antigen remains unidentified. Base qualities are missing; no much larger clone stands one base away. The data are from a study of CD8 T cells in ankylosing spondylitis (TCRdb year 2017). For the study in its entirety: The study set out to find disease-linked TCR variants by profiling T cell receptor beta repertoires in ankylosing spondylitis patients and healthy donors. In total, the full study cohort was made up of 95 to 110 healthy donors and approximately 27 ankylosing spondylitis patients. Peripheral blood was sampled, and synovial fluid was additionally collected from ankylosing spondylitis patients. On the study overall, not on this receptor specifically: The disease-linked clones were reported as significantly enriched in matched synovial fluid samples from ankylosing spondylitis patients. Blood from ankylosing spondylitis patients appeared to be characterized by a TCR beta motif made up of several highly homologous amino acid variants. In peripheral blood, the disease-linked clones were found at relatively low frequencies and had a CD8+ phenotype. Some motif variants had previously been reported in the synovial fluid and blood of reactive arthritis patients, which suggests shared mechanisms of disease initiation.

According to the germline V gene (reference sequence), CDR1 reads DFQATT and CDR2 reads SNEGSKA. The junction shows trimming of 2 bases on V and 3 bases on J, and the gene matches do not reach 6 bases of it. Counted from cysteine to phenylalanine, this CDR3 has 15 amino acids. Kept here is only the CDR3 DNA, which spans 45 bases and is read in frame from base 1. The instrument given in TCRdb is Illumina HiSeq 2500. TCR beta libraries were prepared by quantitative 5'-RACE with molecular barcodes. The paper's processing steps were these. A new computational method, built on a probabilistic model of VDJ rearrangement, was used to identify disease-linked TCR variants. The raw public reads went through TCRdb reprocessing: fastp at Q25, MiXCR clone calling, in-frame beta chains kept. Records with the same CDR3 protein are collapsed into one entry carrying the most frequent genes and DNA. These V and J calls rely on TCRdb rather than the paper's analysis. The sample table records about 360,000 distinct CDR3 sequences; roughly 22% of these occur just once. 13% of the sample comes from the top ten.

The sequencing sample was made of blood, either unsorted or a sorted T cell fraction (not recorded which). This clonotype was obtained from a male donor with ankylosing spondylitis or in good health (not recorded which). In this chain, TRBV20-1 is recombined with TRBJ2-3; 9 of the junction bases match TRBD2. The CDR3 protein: CSARWAGGPTDTQYF. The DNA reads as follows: TGCAGTGCTAGATGGGCGGGGGGGCCAACAGATACGCAGTATTTT.